Below are 13 T cell receptor beta chains sequenced from a single sample in a study of T cells in Graves' hyperthyroidism and ophthalmopathy. It was RNA transcripts that yielded the amplified TCR beta CDR3 regions. Primed by the HTBI set, a first-round RT-PCR was run on the TCR CDR3. In TCRdb, the multiplex PCR reads were re-called with MiXCR into one record per CDR3 protein. Of 600,000 to 800,000 distinct CDR3 sequences in the sample, about 35% were seen once. Material: blood. The receptors originated from a woman between 40 and 50 years old with Graves' hyperthyroidism.

This clonotype was observed a handful of times. The V call is TRBV6-2 or TRBV6-3, the J call TRBJ1-5; D is possibly TRBD1 (5 bases). V was cut by 3 bases and J by 9 bases, with 18 bases left in between. Per the germline V gene, CDR1 is MNHEY and CDR2 is SVGEGT. The CDR3 runs to 15 residues. The CDR3 bases are TGTGCCAGCAGTTATAGGCAGGGAGCCCCCTCGCCCCAGCATTTT. Translated: CASSYRQGAPSPQHF.

This clonotype was recorded a few times. V usage is TRBV7-9 and J usage is TRBJ1-2, with TRBD1 as a possible D gene (6 bases). This CDR3 is built from 13 residues. The V gene's germline CDR1 is SEHNR and CDR2 FQNEAQ (reference sequence). Trimming left V 6 bases short and J 4 bases short, with 12 bases between. CDR3 bases: TGTGCCAGCAGTTTACCCAGGGGCTATGGCTACACCTTC. It specifies CASSLPRGYGYTF.

This clonotype has a count of ten or more. The chain recombines TRBV24-1 with TRBJ2-7; 9 bases agree with TRBD1. This CDR3 has 15 residues. Germline CDR1 is KGHDR and CDR2 is SFDVKD. V lost 3 bases to trimming and J lost 6 bases; unmatched junction nucleotides: 8. The CDR3 sequence: CATSDPGTGMGEQYF. CDR3 DNA: TGTGCCACCAGTGATCCCGGGACAGGGATGGGCGAGCAGTACTTC.

The rearrangement joins TRBV29-1 to TRBJ2-7; D might be TRBD2 (6 bases). CDR3 length equals 13 residues. Trimming took off 3 bases at V and 7 bases at J, with 16 bases between the two ends. Germline V CDR1 and CDR2: SQVTM, ANQGSEA. The CDR3 protein is CSVEPQEGGEQYF. The CDR3 DNA follows: TGCAGCGTTGAGCCTCAGGAGGGTGGTGAGCAGTACTTC.

This chain uses TRBV10-3 with TRBJ2-5, with unresolved D. V lost 2 bases to trimming and J lost 2 bases, with 6 bases between them. The CDR3 loop spans 13 amino acids. Germline V gene sequence: CDR1 ENHRY, CDR2 SYGVKD. The CDR3, as DNA: TGTGCCATCAGTGAGGGGAAACAAGAGACCCAGTACTTC. This codes for CAISEGKQETQYF.

This clonotype was seen only once. This chain connects TRBV2 to TRBJ1-2; no firm D call. The CDR3 contains 12 residues. Germline V gene data show CDR1 as SNHLY and CDR2 as FYNNEI. The CDR3 region has the DNA TGTGCTAGTCCAGTCAGAGGCTATGGCTACACCTTC. This gives the protein CASPVRGYGYTF.

In regard to this clonotype: A much larger clone is a single base away; this may be a read error. The rearrangement uses TRBV7-3 and TRBJ1-1; D is uncertain. This CDR3 contains 13 residues. Germline loops: CDR1 SGHTA, CDR2 FQGTGA. Trimming took off 7 bases at V and 1 base at J, with 10 bases between the two ends. This CDR3 reads CASKAGPNTEAFF. DNA of the CDR3: TGTGCCAGCAAAGCGGGCCCGAACACTGAAGCTTTCTTT.

This clonotype was counted between two and nine times. The chain has TRBV12-3 or TRBV12-4 and TRBJ2-5, with D unresolved. V was shortened by 3 bases and J by 2 bases, with 10 bases between the two germline ends. The CDR3 runs to 14 residues. DNA for the CDR3: TGTGCCAGCAGTTTCGGAACGGCTCAAGAGACCCAGTACTTC. This translates into CASSFGTAQETQYF.

The chain links TRBV5-1 to TRBJ1-1; D not certain. Deletions cut 4 bases from V and 0 bases from J, with 16 bases between. The CDR3 length is 16 residues. CDR1 SGHRS and CDR2 YFSETQ come from the germline V gene. In DNA, the CDR3 is TGCGCCAGCAGCGCCCGGAGGGCTTCCATGAACACTGAAGCTTTCTTT. Its translation is CASSARRASMNTEAFF.

Comment on this clonotype: The junction shows a germline mismatch at one end, possibly a read error. The rearrangement links TRBV7-9 to TRBJ2-5; D is perhaps TRBD1 or TRBD2 (5 bases each). This CDR3 has 16 amino acids. Germline CDR1 is SEHNR and CDR2 is FQNEAQ (reference sequence). CDR3 sequence reads: CASWVGTLGHGETQYF. The DNA for the CDR3 is TGCGCCAGTTGGGTCGGGACGTTGGGCCATGGAGAGACCCAGTACTTC.

This clonotype was detected ten times or more. The V and J genes are TRBV12-3 or TRBV12-4 and TRBJ1-1; D is uncertain. The CDR3 length is 12 residues. The ends were cut back, 8 bases at V and 1 base at J, with 8 bases in the middle. CDR3 sequence: CASGSGNTEAFF. CDR3 sequence (DNA): TGTGCCAGCGGGTCGGGGAACACTGAAGCTTTCTTT.

This clonotype was counted ten times or more. The genes are TRBV7-2 and TRBJ1-2, with D unclear. The CDR3 runs to 16 residues. The germline V gene has CDR1 SGHTA and CDR2 FQGNSA. V shed 1 base and J shed 1 base, with 13 bases lying between them. The chain's CDR3 is CASSLEAGGLNYGYTF. The CDR3 bases are TGTGCCAGCAGCTTAGAGGCTGGCGGCCTTAACTATGGCTACACCTTC.

The chain recombines TRBV19 with TRBJ2-2; tentative D call: TRBD2 (6 bases). CDR3 length equals 14 residues. Germline-derived CDR1 and CDR2 are LNHDA and SQIVND (reference sequence). The V end lost 7 bases, the J end lost 7 bases, and 16 bases lay between the germline ends. The CDR3 nucleotides read TGTGCCAGTACCGACGGCGGGAAAGGCGGGGAGCTGTTTTTT. Amino acids: CASTDGGKGGELFF.